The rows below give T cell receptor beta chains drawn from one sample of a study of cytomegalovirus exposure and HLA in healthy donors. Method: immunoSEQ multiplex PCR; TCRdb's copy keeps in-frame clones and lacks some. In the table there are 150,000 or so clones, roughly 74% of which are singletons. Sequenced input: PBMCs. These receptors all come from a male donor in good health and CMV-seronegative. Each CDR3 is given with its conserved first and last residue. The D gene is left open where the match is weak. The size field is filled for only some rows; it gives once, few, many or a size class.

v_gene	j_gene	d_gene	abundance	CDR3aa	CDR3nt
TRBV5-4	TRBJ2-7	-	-	CASNPWGAYEQYF	TGTGCCAGCAACCCCTGGGGGGCCTACGAGCAGTACTTC
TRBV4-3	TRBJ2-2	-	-	CASSQEGAIQTNTGELFF	TGCGCCAGCAGCCAAGAGGGGGCCATCCAAACGAACACCGGGGAGCTGTTTTTT
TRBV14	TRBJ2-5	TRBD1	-	CASSRRDRGNQETQYF	TGTGCCAGCAGCCGTAGGGACAGGGGTAACCAAGAGACCCAGTACTTC
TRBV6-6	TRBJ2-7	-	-	CASSLPGYEQYF	TGTGCCAGCAGTCTCCCCGGCTACGAGCAGTACTTC
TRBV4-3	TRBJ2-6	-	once	CASSRANRDTSSGANVLTF	TGCGCCAGCAGCCGCGCCAACCGGGACACCTCCTCTGGGGCCAACGTCCTGACTTTC
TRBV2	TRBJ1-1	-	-	CASRRLHEAFF	TGTGCCAGCAGGAGACTGCATGAAGCTTTCTTT
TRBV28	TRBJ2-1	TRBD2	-	CASRSGGGGLNEQFF	TGTGCCAGTCGTAGCGGGGGAGGAGGTCTCAATGAGCAGTTCTTC
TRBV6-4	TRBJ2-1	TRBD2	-	CASTPLAGGRNEQFF	TGTGCCAGCACCCCCCTCGCGGGAGGGCGGAATGAGCAGTTCTTC
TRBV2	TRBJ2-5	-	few	CASSEAAGFGLETQYF	TGTGCCAGCAGTGAAGCGGCAGGGTTTGGTTTGGAGACCCAGTACTTC
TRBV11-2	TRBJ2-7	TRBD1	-	CASSGRTGGFRSEQYF	TGTGCCAGCAGCGGCCGGACAGGGGGCTTTCGAAGCGAGCAGTACTTC
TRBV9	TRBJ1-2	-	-	CASSVAGGGLTF	TGTGCCAGCAGCGTAGCTGGGGGGGGTCTCACCTTC
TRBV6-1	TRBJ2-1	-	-	CASSLDYYNEQFF	TGTGCCAGCAGTTTGGACTATTACAATGAGCAGTTCTTC
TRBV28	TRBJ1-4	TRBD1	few	CASRKQGANEKLFF	TGTGCCAGCAGAAAACAGGGGGCTAATGAAAAACTGTTTTTT
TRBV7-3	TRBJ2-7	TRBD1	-	CASSLRGQGPYEQYF	TGTGCCAGCAGCTTAAGGGGACAGGGTCCCTACGAGCAGTACTTC
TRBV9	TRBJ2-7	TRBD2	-	CASSVGSLAGSGEQYF	TGTGCCAGCAGCGTAGGAAGTCTAGCGGGATCAGGGGAGCAGTACTTC
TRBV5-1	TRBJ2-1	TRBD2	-	CASSPDIAGVGYNEQFF	TGCGCCAGCAGCCCCGACATAGCGGGAGTGGGGTACAATGAGCAGTTCTTC
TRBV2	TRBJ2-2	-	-	CASSWEDAGELFF	TGTGCCAGCTCGTGGGAGGACGCCGGGGAGCTGTTTTTT
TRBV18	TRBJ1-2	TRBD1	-	CASSPYGQGGGYTF	TGTGCCAGCTCACCCTACGGACAGGGAGGTGGCTACACCTTC
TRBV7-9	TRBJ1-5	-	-	CASSPGRGDQPQHF	TGTGCCAGCAGCCCAGGGAGGGGAGATCAGCCCCAGCATTTT
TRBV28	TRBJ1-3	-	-	CASSLPMGWQGDSGNTIYF	TGTGCCAGCAGTTTACCCATGGGATGGCAGGGCGACTCTGGAAACACCATATATTTT
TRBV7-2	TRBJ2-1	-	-	CASSPQARANNEQFF	TGTGCCAGCAGCCCCCAGGCGCGAGCAAACAATGAGCAGTTCTTC
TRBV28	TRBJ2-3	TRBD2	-	CASSLGLRGGTDTQYF	TGTGCCAGCAGTTTAGGGCTCCGGGGGGGTACAGATACGCAGTATTTT
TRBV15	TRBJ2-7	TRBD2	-	CATSRPGLAGNEQYF	TGTGCCACCAGCAGGCCGGGACTAGCGGGGAACGAGCAGTACTTC
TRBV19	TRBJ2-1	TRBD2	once	CASSTPRGTSGRDEQFF	TGTGCCAGTAGTACGCCGAGGGGGACTAGCGGGAGAGATGAGCAGTTCTTC
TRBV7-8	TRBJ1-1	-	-	CASSPTGDTEAFF	TGTGCCAGCAGCCCGACAGGCGACACTGAAGCTTTCTTT